This TCR beta chain came from a study of molecular identifiers for immune sequencing clone quantification. As for the study in general: Within a replicate experiment, RNA obtained from either about 20,000 or 100,000 naive CD8 cells was divided into five aliquots, and four of those aliquots were then sequenced.

TCRdb used MiXCR to reprocess the PCR reads, holding one entry per CDR3 protein. There are 50,000 to 65,000 distinct CDR3 sequences in the sample; under 30% occur only once, and 1.5% to 2% lies in the top ten. The CDR3 loop spans 15 amino acids. Trimming took 3 bases from V and 3 from J; bases not matched to a gene: 2. Looked up from germline, CDR1 is LGHNA and CDR2 is YSLEER. This clonotype was seen at least ten times. Sorting recovered naive CD8 T cells on a CD8+CD4-CCR7+CD45RA+ profile. This rearrangement joins TRBV4-3 to TRBJ2-1; the match to TRBD1 covers 10 bases. The source material was naive CD8+ T cells from blood, with Jurkat cell RNA spiked in. Subset of the sample: FACS-sorted CD8+CD4-CCR7+CD45RA+ naive T cells. This receptor was taken from a human donor in good health. Some libraries in this study had Jurkat cell RNA spiked in. CDR3 bases: TGCGCCAGCAGCCACGGACAGGGGGACTACAATGAGCAGTTCTTC. Protein sequence: CASSHGQGDYNEQFF.